The clone carrying this T cell receptor beta chain was counted many times. Its cognate antigen is unknown. These data originate in a study of T cells in Graves' hyperthyroidism and ophthalmopathy. The overall study: Blood from the periphery was taken at initial diagnosis, before any treatment.

Findings and limits, study-wide: Researchers report that a 13 V-J model separated ophthalmopathy from stable hyperthyroidism.

The source material, RNA transcripts, was used to amplify TCR beta CDR3 regions. The HTBI primer set drove a first-round RT-PCR of the TCR CDR3. TCRdb reprocessed the multiplex PCR reads via MiXCR and lists one record per CDR3 protein. The sample holds over 300,000 distinct CDR3 sequences, 14% seen once. This TCR was recovered from a woman aged 55-70 years with Graves' hyperthyroidism. Sequencing used blood.

CDR3 residues: CASSPGVARDYGYTF. The CDR3 DNA follows: TGTGCCAGCAGCCCCGGGGTGGCTAGGGACTATGGCTACACCTTC. The V gene is TRBV13, the J gene TRBJ1-2; D unresolved. Per the germline V gene, CDR1 is PRHDT and CDR2 is FYEKMQ (reference sequence). The ends were cut back, 5 bases at V and 3 bases at J, with 16 bases in the middle. The length of the CDR3 is 15 residues.